Each of the 24 T cell receptor beta chains below was sequenced from the same sample in a study of blood T cell repertoires in COVID-19. Profiled with immunoSEQ multiplex PCR; TCRdb holds only in-frame clones, not every one. The sample consists of about 190,000 clones, less than 80% of them appearing once. The sequenced sample consisted of peripheral blood. The source of these receptors is a woman aged 45-60 years with acute or convalescent COVID-19.

CDR3 in amino acids: CASSRIQGDYEQYF. DNA of the CDR3: TGCGCCAGCAGCCGTATACAGGGGGACTACGAGCAGTACTTC. The chain uses TRBV4-1 and TRBJ2-7; 8 bases match TRBD1. V shed 4 bases and J 3 bases; nucleotides not matched to a gene: 5. Germline V CDR1 and CDR2: MGHRA, YSYEKL. This CDR3 has 14 residues.

The chain employs TRBV2 and TRBJ2-1, with 8 bases that match TRBD2. Trimming took 11 bases from V and 8 from J; bases not matched to a gene: 17. This CDR3 spans 15 amino acids. Germline CDR1 reads SNHLY; CDR2 reads FYNNEI. CDR3 coding DNA: TGTGCCGGCGCTACTACCGGGACTAGAGGGTATGAGCAGTTCTTC. Translated, it gives CAGATTGTRGYEQFF.

V is TRBV5-6 and J is TRBJ1-4; perhaps TRBD1 as D (6 bases). The germline V gene encodes CDR1 SGHDT and CDR2 YYEEEE. V was trimmed by 2 bases and J by 5 bases, leaving 10 bases between them. This CDR3 region has 14 residues. This CDR3 reads CASSFRGANEKLFF. As DNA, the CDR3 is TGTGCCAGCAGCTTCAGGGGCGCAAATGAAAAACTGTTTTTT. The variable domain in full, with the rest retrieved from reference TRBV5-6 and TRBJ1-4, is DAGVTQSPTHLIKTRGQQVTLRCSPKSGHDTVSWYQQALGQGPQFIFQYYEEEERQRGNFPDRFSGHQFPNYSSELNVNALLLGDSALYLCASSFRGANEKLFFGSGTQLSVL.

J is TRBJ1-5 and V is TRBV19; 10 bases agree with TRBD1. After removal of 4 bases from V and 1 base from J, the junction contained 1 base not matched to a gene. Germline CDR1 LNHDA, CDR2 SQIVND (reference sequence). The CDR3 runs 15 residues. The CDR3 protein is CASSRTGGSNQPQHF. The DNA of the CDR3 is TGTGCCAGTAGTAGGACAGGGGGGAGCAATCAGCCCCAGCATTTT.

This chain's CDR3 is CASSRSRGQGRPNTEAFF. DNA of the CDR3: TGTGCCAGCTCACGTTCCAGGGGACAGGGACGGCCGAACACTGAAGCTTTCTTT. The V call is TRBV18, the J call TRBJ1-1; TRBD1 matches 9 bases. With 4 bases clipped from V and 1 base from J, the junction kept 13 bases outside the gene matches. This CDR3 spans 18 amino acids. Germline CDR1 reads KGHSH; CDR2 reads LQKENI. The full variable domain, its missing parts supplied by reference TRBV18 and TRBJ1-1, is NAGVMQNPRHLVRRRGQEARLRCSPMKGHSHVYWYRQLPEEGLKFMVYLQKENIIDESGMPKERFSAEFPKEGPSILRIQQVVRGDSAAYFCASSRSRGQGRPNTEAFFGQGTRLTVV.

This rearrangement joins TRBV30 to TRBJ1-3; D remains unclear. Trimming cost V 4 bases and J 4 bases, with 8 bases left between them. The germline gives CDR1 GTSNPN, CDR2 SVGIG (reference sequence). The CDR3 contains 12 residues. The CDR3 DNA reads TGTGCCTGGAACGGGGAAGGAAACACCATATATTTT. Translation gives CAWNGEGNTIYF.

This chain connects TRBV19 to TRBJ2-3, with TRBD1 matching 9 bases. Per the germline V gene, CDR1 is LNHDA and CDR2 is SQIVND (reference sequence). The CDR3 length is 16 residues. Trimming removed 6 bases from V and 5 bases from J; junction bases left unmatched: 12. The CDR3 nucleotides read TGTGCCAGTAGCCAACCGGGACAGGGTTTTGGAGATACGCAGTATTTT. Translated, it gives CASSQPGQGFGDTQYF. Full variable domain (outside the CDR3, taken from reference TRBV19 and TRBJ2-3): DGGITQSPKYLFRKEGQNVTLSCEQNLNHDAMYWYRQDPGQGLRLIYYSQIVNDFQKGDIAEGYSVSREKKESFPLTVTSAQKNPTAFYLCASSQPGQGFGDTQYFGPGTRLTVL.

J is TRBJ1-4 and V is TRBV9, with D tentatively TRBD1 (6 bases). Per germline, CDR1 SGDLS and CDR2 YYNGEE. Trimming cost V 4 bases and J 1 base, with 11 bases left between them. There are 15 residues in the CDR3. CDR3 DNA: TGTGCCAGCAGCACAGGGTACGGAACTAATGAAAAACTGTTTTTT. Protein: CASSTGYGTNEKLFF.

This clone is a singleton in its sample. This chain links TRBV19 with TRBJ2-3; the D gene is possibly TRBD2 (5 bases). V was clipped by 6 bases and J by 3 bases, with 22 bases between them. Germline V gene data show CDR1 as LNHDA and CDR2 as SQIVND (reference sequence). This CDR3 region has 17 residues. CDR3 nucleotide sequence: TGTGCCAGTAGGAACAGCCCTAGCTTCTACGGGACAGATACGCAGTATTTT. It translates to CASRNSPSFYGTDTQYF.

This chain uses TRBV27 with TRBJ1-2, with a tentative D call TRBD1 (6 bases). Germline V gives CDR1 MNHEY, CDR2 SMNVEV (reference sequence). Between the trimmed V and J ends, which lost 6 bases and 7 bases, there was a span of 12 bases. This CDR3 contains 12 residues. In DNA form, the CDR3 reads TGTGCCAGCAGCAGAACAGGGCGTGGCTACACCTTC. Translation: CASSRTGRGYTF.

The chain employs TRBV4-2 and TRBJ2-1; perhaps TRBD2 as D (6 bases). Trimming cost V 0 bases and J 3 bases, with 12 bases left between them. Germline V gives CDR1 LGHNA, CDR2 YNFKEQ. CDR3 size: 16 residues. This CDR3 is CASSQEWRGYYNEQFF. CDR3 bases: TGTGCCAGCAGCCAAGAATGGCGGGGCTACTACAATGAGCAGTTCTTC.

The rearrangement uses TRBV5-1 and TRBJ1-3; D may be TRBD1 (5 bases). Germline V lookup: CDR1 SGHRS, CDR2 YFSETQ. V lost 0 bases and J lost 0, with 7 bases in between. This CDR3 has 15 amino acids. CDR3 nucleotide sequence: TGCGCCAGCAGCTTGGGACAGAGCTCTGGAAACACCATATATTTT. It codes for CASSLGQSSGNTIYF.

The chain links TRBV5-5 to TRBJ2-3; D is ambiguous. The CDR3 runs to 12 residues. Germline V lookup: CDR1 SGHKS, CDR2 YYEKEE (reference sequence). V was cut by 5 bases and J by 6 bases, with 10 bases left in between. In nucleotides, the CDR3 is TGTGCCAGCAGTCCCCCTACGGATACGCAGTATTTT. Translating gives CASSPPTDTQYF.

The chain employs TRBV24-1 and TRBJ2-1, with 10 bases fitting TRBD1. Germline V gives CDR1 KGHDR, CDR2 SFDVKD. V was clipped by 4 bases and J by 5 bases; unmatched bases: 4. This CDR3 is built from 15 residues. The CDR3 DNA reads TGTGCCACCAGTGACCGGACAGGGGGTAACAATGAGCAGTTCTTC. Translated, it gives CATSDRTGGNNEQFF.

This chain's CDR3 is CASSGFPGQGPTNEKLFF. The CDR3, as DNA: TGTGCCAGCAGCGGGTTTCCGGGACAGGGACCAACTAATGAAAAACTGTTTTTT. The rearrangement links TRBV7-9 to TRBJ1-4; 9 nucleotides align to TRBD1. Trimming took 5 bases from V and 0 from J; bases not matched to a gene: 10. Germline-derived CDR1 and CDR2 are SEHNR and FQNEAQ (reference sequence). The CDR3 sequence is 18 residues long. The full variable domain, its missing parts supplied by reference TRBV7-9 and TRBJ1-4, is DTGVSQNPRHKITKRGQNVTFRCDPISEHNRLYWYRQTLGQGPEFLTYFQNEAQLEKSRLLSDRFSAERPKGSFSTLEIQRTEQGDSAMYLCASSGFPGQGPTNEKLFFGSGTQLSVL.

V and J are TRBV6-6 and TRBJ1-2; 10 bases match TRBD1. The V and J ends lost 7 bases and 6 bases, in that order; junction bases with no gene match: 5. From germline, CDR1 is MNHNY and CDR2 SVGAGI (reference sequence). The CDR3 consists of 13 residues. CDR3 amino acids: CASTQGTGDGYTF. The CDR3 nucleotides are TGTGCCAGCACCCAGGGGACAGGGGATGGCTACACCTTC.

Remarks on this clone: Distinct nucleotide sequences in the sample also encode this CDR3. The rearrangement uses TRBV7-2 and TRBJ2-3; 11 positions match TRBD1. The CDR3 sequence is 14 residues long. Germline CDR1 and CDR2: SGHTA and FQGNSA. V dropped 5 bases and J dropped 3; count of bases not matched to a gene: 1. The CDR3 reads CASSRDRGTDTQYF. CDR3 coding DNA: TGTGCCAGCAGCCGGGACAGGGGGACAGATACGCAGTATTTT.

This sequence joins TRBV7-2 and TRBJ2-1; 10 positions agree with TRBD1. CDR1 and CDR2 (germline): SGHTA, FQGNSA. V was pared by 4 bases and J by 7 bases, with 7 bases of the junction left unmatched. The CDR3 extends over 15 amino acids. The CDR3 sequence is CASSWSGTGVNEQFF. Here the CDR3 DNA reads TGTGCCAGCAGCTGGTCCGGGACAGGGGTGAATGAGCAGTTCTTC.

The chain links TRBV28 to TRBJ1-2, with TRBD1 matching 8 bases. Germline V gene lookup returns CDR1 MDHEN and CDR2 SYDVKM. This CDR3 is 15 amino acids long. The junction had 9 bases not matched to a gene; V was cut back by 4 bases and J by 5 bases. CDR3 nucleotide sequence: TGTGCCAGCAGTTCCCCGGGACAGGCGGGGTATGGCTACACCTTC. This codes for CASSSPGQAGYGYTF.

The V call is TRBV12-3 or TRBV12-4, the J call TRBJ1-1; tentatively, D is TRBD1 (6 bases). V was cut by 6 bases and J by 1 base, with 9 bases left in between. The CDR3 is made up of 13 amino acids. In DNA, the CDR3 is TGTGCCAGCAGAACGACAGGGAACACTGAAGCTTTCTTT. The encoded protein is CASRTTGNTEAFF.

The rearrangement joins TRBV27 to TRBJ1-1; possible D gene TRBD1, 6 bases. This CDR3 spans 13 amino acids. V lost 6 bases and J lost 10, with 18 bases in between. CDR1 MNHEY and CDR2 SMNVEV come from the germline V gene (reference sequence). CDR3 nucleotides: TGTGCCAGCAGCCGAAACAGGGAGTCGCGAGCTTTCTTT. Translated, it gives CASSRNRESRAFF.

The chain combines TRBV7-2 with TRBJ2-7; 7 nucleotides line up with TRBD2. The CDR3 covers 15 residues. CDR1 and CDR2 (germline): SGHTA, FQGNSA. J gave up 0 bases and V 1 base, and 3 bases lay outside the gene matches. CDR3: CASSLERGLSYEQYF. The DNA for the CDR3 is TGTGCCAGCAGCTTAGAGCGGGGTCTCTCCTACGAGCAGTACTTC.

This chain joins TRBV6-5 and TRBJ1-2; 7 bases agree with TRBD1. Germline CDR1 MNHEY, CDR2 SVGAGI. V was pared by 2 bases and J by 7 bases, with 4 bases of the junction left unmatched. The CDR3 covers 13 residues. As DNA, the CDR3 is TGTGCCAGCAGTTACGAGACAGGGTCTGGCTACACCTTC. Encoded protein: CASSYETGSGYTF.

V is TRBV10-3 and J is TRBJ2-1, with D uncertain. The V end lost 4 bases, the J end lost 1 base, and 8 bases lay between the germline ends. The CDR3 has 14 amino acids. The germline CDR1 and CDR2 sequences are ENHRY and SYGVKD. The CDR3 region has the DNA TGTGCCATCAGTGCGCGTACTTCCTACAATGAGCAGTTCTTC. It codes for CAISARTSYNEQFF.